One T cell receptor (beta chain) is described in this entry. The CDR3 contains 15 residues. The V and J ends lost 0 bases and 3 bases, in that order; junction bases with no gene match: 2. Germline lookup yields CDR1 MNHEY and CDR2 SMNVEV (reference sequence). The data belong to a study of sequential checkpoint blockade in melanoma. Across the whole study: Randomization was 1:1 between first-line nivolumab→ipilimumab and ipilimumab→nivolumab.

Using immunoSEQ multiplex PCR, the repertoire was profiled, and TCRdb retains in-frame clones only, with some absent. The table has 25,000 to 30,000 clones, about 77% seen once. Stated treatment: randomized to nivolumab then ipilimumab (arm A) or the reverse (arm B). The TCR sequence derives from a human donor with melanoma. V usage is TRBV27 and J usage is TRBJ2-1; 7 bases fit TRBD1. Sample: CD8+ T cells sorted from blood (inferred from file names), taken from a patient given nivolumab and ipilimumab in sequence. The CDR3 DNA is TGTGCCAGCAGTTTATCGACAGGGTACTACAATGAGCAGTTCTTC. Its protein product is CASSLSTGYYNEQFF.